This T cell receptor (beta chain) was recovered during a study of cytomegalovirus exposure and HLA in healthy donors. PCR was performed using 60 Vbeta and 13 Jbeta primers. Sequencing was performed with immunoSEQ multiplex PCR; in TCRdb, only in-frame clones are kept and a portion is missing. The data show 150,000 to 200,000 clones, roughly 80% seen once. This sequence originates from a middle-aged man in good health and CMV-seropositive. The sample consisted of PBMCs.

CDR3 protein: CASRPGTGATEQYF. CDR3 DNA sequence: TGTGCCAGCAGGCCCGGGACAGGGGCTACCGAGCAGTACTTC. The rearrangement links TRBV6-5 to TRBJ2-7; 10 nucleotides agree with TRBD1. J was trimmed by 6 bases and V by 6 bases; bases with no gene match: 8. Germline V gene sequence: CDR1 MNHEY, CDR2 SVGAGI. This CDR3 region has 14 residues.